The 24 T cell receptor beta chains below come from one sample, sequenced in a study of T-cell memory formation after mild COVID-19. TCRdb independently ran MiXCR on the 5' RACE reads; one entry per CDR3 protein. The sample holds roughly 150,000 distinct CDR3 sequences, about 14% seen once. Sequenced material: PBMCs or a T cell subset sorted from them (not recorded which). The source is an adult woman who had mild COVID-19 (a few samples of this study predate the infection). Cell type and time point are not known.

The chain has TRBV7-3 and TRBJ2-7; TRBD2 matches at 7 bases. V lost 1 base to trimming and J lost 7 bases; unmatched junction nucleotides: 4. Germline loops: CDR1 SGHTA, CDR2 FQGTGA. The CDR3 is 13 amino acids. CDR3 in DNA: TGTGCCAGCAGCTTAAGGGAGGGAGTTGAGCAGTACTTC. This codes for CASSLREGVEQYF.

This clonotype was recorded at least ten times. This rearrangement joins TRBV12-3 or TRBV12-4 to TRBJ2-1; no clear D. The V and J ends lost 5 bases and 8 bases respectively, with 13 bases between them. This CDR3 spans 13 amino acids. CDR3 DNA: TGTGCCAGCAGTCCCGGCCCCGGGTATGAGCAGTTCTTC. Amino acids: CASSPGPGYEQFF.

This clonotype was picked up a small number of times. The V and J genes are TRBV12-5 and TRBJ2-1; 9 positions match TRBD2. Losses at the gene ends were 2 bases for V and 0 bases for J; bases not matched to a gene: 11. Germline-derived CDR1 and CDR2 are LGHNT and FRNRAP. The CDR3 loop spans 19 amino acids. The DNA of the CDR3 is TGTGCTAGTGGTTTGTTCCTAGCGGGAACCCTGAGCTCCTACAATGAGCAGTTCTTC. It translates to CASGLFLAGTLSSYNEQFF.

The chain employs TRBV29-1 and TRBJ2-4; 8 bases fit TRBD1. Germline V gene sequence: CDR1 SQVTM, CDR2 ANQGSEA. This CDR3 is 11 amino acids long. Trimming cost V 7 bases and J 8 bases; bases outside gene matches: 4. CDR3 coding DNA: TGCAGCGGAAACAGGGGGGACATTCAGTACTTC. Translation gives CSGNRGDIQYF.

The chain's CDR3 is CATSDRLYNEQFF. The CDR3 nucleotides are TGTGCCACCAGTGATCGTCTCTACAATGAGCAGTTCTTC. J is TRBJ2-1 and V is TRBV24-1; no reliable D call. In germline, CDR1 is KGHDR, CDR2 SFDVKD. This CDR3 has 13 residues. Trimming removed 3 bases at V and 3 bases at J, with 5 bases between.

This sequence joins TRBV29-1 and TRBJ1-2, with D possibly being TRBD1 (5 bases). The CDR3 has 14 amino acids. Germline lookup yields CDR1 SQVTM and CDR2 ANQGSEA. V lost 6 bases and J 8 bases, leaving 22 bases between the germline ends. CDR3 DNA: TGCAGCGTCGAAAGTCGGGGGTTGGTGAGAGGCTACACCTTC. It codes for CSVESRGLVRGYTF.

CDR3 residues: CASSLKELIALEPDEQFF. In nucleotides, the CDR3 is TGCGCCAGCAGCCTAAAAGAATTAATAGCGTTGGAACCCGATGAGCAGTTCTTC. The chain links TRBV5-1 to TRBJ2-1; a possible D gene is TRBD2 (5 bases). Trimming took off 4 bases at V and 8 bases at J, with 28 bases between the two ends. This CDR3 spans 18 amino acids. Looked up from germline, CDR1 is SGHRS and CDR2 is YFSETQ.

This clonotype has just a few counts. The genes are TRBV6-5 and TRBJ2-7, with 7 bases lining up with TRBD1. The CDR3 is 12 residues long. Germline assignment: CDR1 MNHEY and CDR2 SVGAGI. The junction had 5 bases not matched to a gene; V was cut back by 6 bases and J by 6 bases. CDR3 coding DNA: TGTGCCAGCAGCCACAGGGGAACCGAGCAGTACTTC. It encodes CASSHRGTEQYF.

The rearrangement links TRBV10-3 to TRBJ2-7; 8 bases line up with TRBD1. Per the germline V gene, CDR1 is ENHRY and CDR2 is SYGVKD. The length of the CDR3 is 14 residues. V dropped 6 bases and J dropped 2; count of bases not matched to a gene: 6. The CDR3 coding sequence is TGTGCCATCAGCCGGACAGGGAAAACCTACGAGCAGTACTTC. It encodes CAISRTGKTYEQYF.

This rearrangement joins TRBV29-1 to TRBJ2-7, with TRBD2 as a possible D gene (6 bases). V was clipped by 6 bases and J by 0 bases, with 12 bases between them. Per germline, CDR1 SQVTM and CDR2 ANQGSEA. The CDR3 covers 13 residues. The CDR3 sequence is CSVRGISSYEQYF. CDR3 in DNA: TGCAGCGTCCGGGGGATTAGCTCCTACGAGCAGTACTTC.

The chain has TRBV29-1 and TRBJ2-3; 10 bases fit TRBD1. This CDR3 comprises 14 residues. Trimming cost V 2 bases and J 4 bases; bases outside gene matches: 3. Per the germline V gene, CDR1 is SQVTM and CDR2 is ANQGSEA. CDR3 loop: CSVESGQGPDTQYF. The DNA of the CDR3 is TGCAGCGTTGAATCGGGACAGGGGCCAGATACGCAGTATTTT.

This clonotype was counted between two and nine times. The chain is built from TRBV7-9 and TRBJ1-3, with D maybe TRBD1 (5 bases). The CDR3 runs to 16 residues. CDR1 is SEHNR, CDR2 FQNEAQ, per germline (reference sequence). V was cut by 2 bases and J by 0 bases, with 11 bases left in between. The CDR3 DNA reads TGTGCCAGCAGCTTATGGGGCAGCAGCTCTGGAAACACCATATATTTT. Amino acid sequence: CASSLWGSSSGNTIYF.

The chain employs TRBV12-3 or TRBV12-4 and TRBJ2-7, with 7 bases fitting TRBD1. V shed 4 bases, J shed 2 bases, and the junction held 2 bases outside the gene matches. The CDR3 extends over 13 amino acids. The DNA of the CDR3 is TGTGCCAGCAGTTCGGGACAGACCTACGAGCAGTACTTC. Translated, it gives CASSSGQTYEQYF.

The chain recombines TRBV11-2 with TRBJ1-2; 7 bases are shared with TRBD1. The J segment lost 4 bases and the V segment lost 5 bases, leaving 4 bases of the junction unmatched. Germline CDR1 reads SGHAT; CDR2 reads FQNNGV. The CDR3 totals 13 residues. In DNA, the CDR3 is TGTGCCAGCAGCCGGGACAGTGTCTATGGCTACACCTTC. Protein sequence: CASSRDSVYGYTF.

The chain carries TRBV6-4 and TRBJ2-1; no firm D call. This CDR3 is 16 amino acids long. The ends were cut back, 0 bases at V and 0 bases at J, with 9 bases in the middle. Germline V gene lookup returns CDR1 MRHNA and CDR2 SNTAGT. The CDR3 here is CASSDSLRYSYNEQFF. The CDR3 coding sequence is TGTGCCAGCAGTGACTCTTTGCGCTACTCCTACAATGAGCAGTTCTTC.

This clonotype was detected a few times. V and J are TRBV10-3 and TRBJ2-3; TRBD1 matches 10 bases. V trimming: 7 bases; J trimming: 9 bases; junction bases outside the gene matches: 19. This CDR3 comprises 17 residues. Germline values: CDR1 ENHRY, CDR2 SYGVKD. The DNA of the CDR3 is TGTGCCATCACCGAACGCAAACCGGGACAGGGGAAATACACGCAGTATTTT. This codes for CAITERKPGQGKYTQYF.

This clonotype has a handful of counts. J is TRBJ2-1 and V is TRBV4-3; D is uncertain. Germline CDR1 LGHNA, CDR2 YSLEER. With 4 bases removed from V and 0 bases from J, the gap between germline ends came to 10 bases. The CDR3 runs 15 residues. The CDR3 region is CASSRAESSYNEQFF. The CDR3 coding sequence is TGCGCCAGCAGCCGTGCGGAAAGCTCCTACAATGAGCAGTTCTTC.

This clonotype turned up a few times. The genes are TRBV2 and TRBJ2-1, with TRBD2 identical over 11 bases. V was pared by 10 bases and J by 9 bases, with 11 bases of the junction left unmatched. There are 14 residues in the CDR3. CDR1 and CDR2 from the germline V gene are SNHLY and FYNNEI. CDR3 bases: TGTGCCACTTCGACTAGCGGGACTACTTTTGAGCAGTTCTTC. Translated: CATSTSGTTFEQFF.

This chain connects TRBV2 to TRBJ2-1, with 12 bases identical to TRBD2. The V and J ends lost 5 bases and 6 bases, in that order; junction bases with no gene match: 2. Germline V lookup: CDR1 SNHLY, CDR2 FYNNEI. The CDR3 spans 14 residues. Written as DNA, the CDR3 is TGTGCCAGCAGTAGACTAGCGGGAGTCAATGAGCAGTTCTTC. Amino acids: CASSRLAGVNEQFF.

This clonotype was counted between two and nine times. The chain carries TRBV7-2 and TRBJ2-3; no reliable D call. The V end was cut by 1 base, the J end by 2 bases, with 4 bases between. The CDR3 totals 13 residues. Germline-derived CDR1 and CDR2 are SGHTA and FQGNSA. CDR3 in DNA: TGTGCCAGCAGCTTAGGTGTCACAGATACGCAGTATTTT. It yields the protein CASSLGVTDTQYF. Full variable domain (outside the CDR3, taken from reference TRBV7-2 and TRBJ2-3): GAGVSQSPSNKVTEKGKDVELRCDPISGHTALYWYRQSLGQGLEFLIYFQGNSAPDKSGLPSDRFSAERTGGSVSTLTIQRTQQEDSAVYLCASSLGVTDTQYFGPGTRLTVL.

The chain couples TRBV20-1 to TRBJ2-7, with 7 bases identical to TRBD1. The CDR3 sequence is 11 residues long. Germline CDR1 reads DFQATT; CDR2 reads SNEGSKA (reference sequence). The junction had 0 bases not matched to a gene; V was cut back by 2 bases and J by 5 bases. CDR3 nucleotide sequence: TGCAGTGCTAGACAGGGGGACGAGCAGTACTTC. As protein: CSARQGDEQYF.

This clonotype occurred a few times. This chain joins TRBV24-1 and TRBJ2-1; a possible D gene is TRBD1 (5 bases). This CDR3 spans 11 amino acids. Germline CDR1 reads KGHDR; CDR2 reads SFDVKD. Trimming shortened V by 12 bases and J by 10 bases, and 15 bases separated the two germline ends. This CDR3 is CAAGQGYEQFF. The CDR3 DNA reads TGTGCCGCCGGGCAGGGATACGAGCAGTTCTTC.

This clonotype was seen a handful of times. This chain connects TRBV11-2 to TRBJ1-1; no clear D. This CDR3 contains 13 residues. Germline V CDR1 and CDR2: SGHAT, FQNNGV. Trimming pared 1 base from V and 8 bases from J, leaving 11 bases between. CDR3 bases: TGTGCCAGCAGCTTAGCCTTGGGTTCCGAAGCTTTCTTT. Its protein is CASSLALGSEAFF.

This clonotype appeared a few times. The chain recombines TRBV5-1 with TRBJ2-2; tentatively, D is TRBD1 (6 bases). Germline V CDR1 and CDR2: SGHRS, YFSETQ. The CDR3 loop spans 13 amino acids. Trimming removed 4 bases from V and 6 bases from J, with 10 bases in between. The CDR3 DNA reads as TGCGCCAGCAGCCCCCGGACAGCCGGGGAGCTGTTTTTT. This sequence encodes CASSPRTAGELFF.